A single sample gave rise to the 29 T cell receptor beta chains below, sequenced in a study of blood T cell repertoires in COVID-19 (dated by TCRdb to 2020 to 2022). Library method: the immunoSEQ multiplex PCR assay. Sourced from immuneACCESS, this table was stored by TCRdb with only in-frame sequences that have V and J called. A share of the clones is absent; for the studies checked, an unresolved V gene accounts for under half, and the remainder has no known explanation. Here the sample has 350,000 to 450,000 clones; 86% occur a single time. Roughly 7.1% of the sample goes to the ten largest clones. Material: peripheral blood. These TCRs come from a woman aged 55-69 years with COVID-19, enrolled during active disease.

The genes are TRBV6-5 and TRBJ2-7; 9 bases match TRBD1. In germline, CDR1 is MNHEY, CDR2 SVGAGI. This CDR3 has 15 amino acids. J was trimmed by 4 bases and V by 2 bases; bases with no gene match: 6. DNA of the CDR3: TGTGCCAGCAGTTACACCGGGACAGGGTTTTACGAGCAGTACTTC. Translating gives CASSYTGTGFYEQYF.

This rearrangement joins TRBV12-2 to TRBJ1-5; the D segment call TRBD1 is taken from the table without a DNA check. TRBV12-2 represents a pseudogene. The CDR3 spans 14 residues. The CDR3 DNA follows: TGTGCAAGTCGACCCAACAGAGACAATCAGCCCCAGCATTTT. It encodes CASRPNRDNQPQHF.

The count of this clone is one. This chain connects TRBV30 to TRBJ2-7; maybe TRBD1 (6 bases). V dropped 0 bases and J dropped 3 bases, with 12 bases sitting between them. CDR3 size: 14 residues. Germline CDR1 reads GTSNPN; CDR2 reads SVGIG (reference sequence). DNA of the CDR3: TGTGCCTGGAGTGTTTTGGACAGTAACTACGAGCAGTACTTC. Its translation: CAWSVLDSNYEQYF. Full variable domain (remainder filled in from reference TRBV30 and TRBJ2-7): SQTIHQWPATLVQPVGSPLSLECTVEGTSNPNLYWYRQAAGRGLQLLFYSVGIGQISSEVPQNLSASRPQDRQFILSSKKLLLSDSGFYLCAWSVLDSNYEQYFGPGTRLTVT.

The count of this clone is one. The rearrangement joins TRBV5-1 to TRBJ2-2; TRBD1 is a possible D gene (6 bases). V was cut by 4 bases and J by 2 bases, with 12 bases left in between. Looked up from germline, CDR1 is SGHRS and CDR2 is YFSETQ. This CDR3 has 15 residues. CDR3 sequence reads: CASSPPQGNTGELFF. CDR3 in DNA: TGCGCCAGCAGCCCCCCACAGGGTAACACCGGGGAGCTGTTTTTT.

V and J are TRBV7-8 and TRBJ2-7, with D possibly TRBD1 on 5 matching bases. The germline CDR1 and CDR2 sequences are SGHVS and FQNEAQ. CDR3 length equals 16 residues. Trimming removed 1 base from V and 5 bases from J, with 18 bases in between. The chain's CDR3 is CASSLVHGLMDNEQYF. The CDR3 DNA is TGTGCCAGCAGCTTAGTTCACGGTCTAATGGACAACGAGCAGTACTTC.

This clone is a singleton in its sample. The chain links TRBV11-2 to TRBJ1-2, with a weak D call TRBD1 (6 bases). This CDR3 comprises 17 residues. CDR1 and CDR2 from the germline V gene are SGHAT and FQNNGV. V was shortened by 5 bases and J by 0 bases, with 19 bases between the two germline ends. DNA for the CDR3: TGTGCCAGCAGCCCCGCGGGGGGCGGGGGACCTAACTATGGCTACACCTTC. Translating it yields CASSPAGGGGPNYGYTF.

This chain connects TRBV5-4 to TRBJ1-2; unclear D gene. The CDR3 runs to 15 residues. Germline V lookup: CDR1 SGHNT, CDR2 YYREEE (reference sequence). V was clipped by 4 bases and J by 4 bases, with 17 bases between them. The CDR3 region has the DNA TGTGCCAGCAGCGTGGATGCCCCCGTAGTCTATGGCTACACCTTC. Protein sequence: CASSVDAPVVYGYTF.

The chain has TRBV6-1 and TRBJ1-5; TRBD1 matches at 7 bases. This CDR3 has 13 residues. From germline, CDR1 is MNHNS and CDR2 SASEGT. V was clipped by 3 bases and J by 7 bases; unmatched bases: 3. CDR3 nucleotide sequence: TGTGCCAGCAGTGATGGGACAGTCCAGCCCCAGCATTTT. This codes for CASSDGTVQPQHF.

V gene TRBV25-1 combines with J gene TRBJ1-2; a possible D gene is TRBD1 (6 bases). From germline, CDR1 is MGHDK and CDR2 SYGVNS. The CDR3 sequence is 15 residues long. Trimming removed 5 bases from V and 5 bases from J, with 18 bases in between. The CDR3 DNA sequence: TGTGCCAGCAGTAACGACAGGCGCGGCTTGTATGGCTACACCTTC. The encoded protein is CASSNDRRGLYGYTF.

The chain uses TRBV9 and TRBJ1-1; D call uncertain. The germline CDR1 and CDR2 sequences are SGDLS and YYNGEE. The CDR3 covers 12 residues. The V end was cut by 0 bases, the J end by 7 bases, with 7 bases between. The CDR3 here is CASSVVVGEAFF. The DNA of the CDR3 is TGTGCCAGCAGCGTAGTAGTTGGTGAAGCTTTCTTT.

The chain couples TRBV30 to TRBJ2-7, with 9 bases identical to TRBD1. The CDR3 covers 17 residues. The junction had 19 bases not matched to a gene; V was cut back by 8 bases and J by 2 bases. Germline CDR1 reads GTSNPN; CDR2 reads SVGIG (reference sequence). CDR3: CAGTQMLGTGRTYEQYF. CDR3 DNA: TGTGCCGGTACTCAAATGCTTGGGACAGGGAGAACCTACGAGCAGTACTTC. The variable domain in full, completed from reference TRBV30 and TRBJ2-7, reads SQTIHQWPATLVQPVGSPLSLECTVEGTSNPNLYWYRQAAGRGLQLLFYSVGIGQISSEVPQNLSASRPQDRQFILSSKKLLLSDSGFYLCAGTQMLGTGRTYEQYFGPGTRLTVT.

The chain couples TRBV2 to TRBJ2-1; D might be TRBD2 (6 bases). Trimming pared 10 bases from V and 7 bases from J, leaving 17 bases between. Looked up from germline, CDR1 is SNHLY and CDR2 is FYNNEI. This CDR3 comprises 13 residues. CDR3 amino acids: CATTSQGLNEQFF. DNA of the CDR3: TGTGCCACTACTAGCCAAGGTTTGAATGAGCAGTTCTTC.

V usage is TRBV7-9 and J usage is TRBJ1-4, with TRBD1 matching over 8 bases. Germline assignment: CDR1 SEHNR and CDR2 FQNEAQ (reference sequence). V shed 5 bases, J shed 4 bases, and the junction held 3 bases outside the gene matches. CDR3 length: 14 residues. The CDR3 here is CASSRDRNNEKLFF. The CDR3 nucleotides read TGTGCCAGCAGCCGGGACAGGAATAATGAAAAACTGTTTTTT.

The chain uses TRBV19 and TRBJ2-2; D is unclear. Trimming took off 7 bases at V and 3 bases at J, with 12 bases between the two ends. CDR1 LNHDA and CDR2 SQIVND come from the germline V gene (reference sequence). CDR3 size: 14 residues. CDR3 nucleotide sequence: TGTGCCAGTACATTTCAGGTAGACACCGGGGAGCTGTTTTTT. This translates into CASTFQVDTGELFF.

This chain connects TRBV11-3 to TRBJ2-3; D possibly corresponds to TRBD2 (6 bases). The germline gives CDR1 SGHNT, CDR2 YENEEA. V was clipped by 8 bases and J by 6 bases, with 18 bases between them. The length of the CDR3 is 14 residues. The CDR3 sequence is CASARGGYEDTQYF. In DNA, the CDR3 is TGTGCCAGCGCGCGTGGAGGGTATGAGGATACGCAGTATTTT. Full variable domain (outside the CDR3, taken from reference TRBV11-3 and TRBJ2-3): EAGVVQSPRYKIIEKKQPVAFWCNPISGHNTLYWYLQNLGQGPELLIRYENEEAVDDSQLPKDRFSAERLKGVDSTLKIQPAELGDSAVYLCASARGGYEDTQYFGPGTRLTVL.

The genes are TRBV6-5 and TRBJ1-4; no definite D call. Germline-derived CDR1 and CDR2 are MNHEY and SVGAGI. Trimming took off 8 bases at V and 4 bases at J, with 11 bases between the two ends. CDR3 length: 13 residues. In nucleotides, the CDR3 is TGTGCCAGCCACCGGAGTAATAATGAAAAACTGTTTTTT. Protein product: CASHRSNNEKLFF.

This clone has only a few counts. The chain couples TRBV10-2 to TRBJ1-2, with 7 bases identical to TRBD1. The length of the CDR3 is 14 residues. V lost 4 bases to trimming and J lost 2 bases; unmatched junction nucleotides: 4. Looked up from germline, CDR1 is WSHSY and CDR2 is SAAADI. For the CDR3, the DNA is TGCGCCAGCAGTGGGGGACAGAGCAACTATGGCTACACCTTC. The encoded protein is CASSGGQSNYGYTF.

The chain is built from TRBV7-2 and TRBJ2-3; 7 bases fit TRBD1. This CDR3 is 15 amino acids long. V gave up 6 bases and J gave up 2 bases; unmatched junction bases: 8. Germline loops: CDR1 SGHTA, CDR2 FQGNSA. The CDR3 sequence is CASRPTGKATDTQYF. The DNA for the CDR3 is TGTGCCAGCAGACCGACAGGGAAGGCCACAGATACGCAGTATTTT.

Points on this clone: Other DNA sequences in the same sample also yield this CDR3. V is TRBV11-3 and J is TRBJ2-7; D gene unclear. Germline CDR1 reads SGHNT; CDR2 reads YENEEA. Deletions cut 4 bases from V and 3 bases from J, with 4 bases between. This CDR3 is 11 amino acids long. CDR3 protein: CASSSFYEQYF. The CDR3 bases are TGTGCCAGCAGCTCATTCTACGAGCAGTACTTC.

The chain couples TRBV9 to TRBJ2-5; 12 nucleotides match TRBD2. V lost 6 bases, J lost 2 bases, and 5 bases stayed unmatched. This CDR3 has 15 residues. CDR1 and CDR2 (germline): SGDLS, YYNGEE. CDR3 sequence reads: CASTLAGGLQETQYF. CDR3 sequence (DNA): TGTGCCAGCACTCTAGCGGGGGGGCTTCAAGAGACCCAGTACTTC.

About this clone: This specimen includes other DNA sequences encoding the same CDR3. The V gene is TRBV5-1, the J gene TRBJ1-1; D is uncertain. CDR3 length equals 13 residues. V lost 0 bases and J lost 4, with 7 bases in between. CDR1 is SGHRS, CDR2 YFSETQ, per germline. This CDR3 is CASSLDGGTEAFF. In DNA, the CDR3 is TGCGCCAGCAGCTTGGATGGAGGCACTGAAGCTTTCTTT.

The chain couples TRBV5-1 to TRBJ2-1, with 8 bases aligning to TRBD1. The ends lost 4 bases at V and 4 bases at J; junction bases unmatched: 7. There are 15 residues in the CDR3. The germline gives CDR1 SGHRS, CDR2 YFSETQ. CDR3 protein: CASSRQGSDYNEQFF. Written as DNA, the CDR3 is TGCGCCAGCAGCCGACAGGGGTCGGATTACAATGAGCAGTTCTTC.

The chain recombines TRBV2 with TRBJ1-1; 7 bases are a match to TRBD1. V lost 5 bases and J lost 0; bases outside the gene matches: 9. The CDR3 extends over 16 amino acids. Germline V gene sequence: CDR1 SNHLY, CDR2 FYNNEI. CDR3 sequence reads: CASSQQGFRVNTEAFF. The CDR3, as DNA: TGTGCCAGCAGTCAACAGGGGTTTAGGGTGAACACTGAAGCTTTCTTT.

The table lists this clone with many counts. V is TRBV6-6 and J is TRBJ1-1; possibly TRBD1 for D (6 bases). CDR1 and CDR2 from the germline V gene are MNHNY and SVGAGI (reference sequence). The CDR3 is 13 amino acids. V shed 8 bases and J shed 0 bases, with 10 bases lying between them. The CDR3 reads CASQGQLNTEAFF. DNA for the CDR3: TGTGCCAGCCAAGGACAGCTGAACACTGAAGCTTTCTTT.

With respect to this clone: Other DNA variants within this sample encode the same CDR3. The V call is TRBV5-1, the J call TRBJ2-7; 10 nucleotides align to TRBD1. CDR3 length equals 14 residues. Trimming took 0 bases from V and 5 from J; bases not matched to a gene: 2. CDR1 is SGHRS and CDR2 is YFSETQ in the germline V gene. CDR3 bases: TGCGCCAGCAGCTTGGGGGACAGGGGACACGAGCAGTACTTC. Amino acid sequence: CASSLGDRGHEQYF.

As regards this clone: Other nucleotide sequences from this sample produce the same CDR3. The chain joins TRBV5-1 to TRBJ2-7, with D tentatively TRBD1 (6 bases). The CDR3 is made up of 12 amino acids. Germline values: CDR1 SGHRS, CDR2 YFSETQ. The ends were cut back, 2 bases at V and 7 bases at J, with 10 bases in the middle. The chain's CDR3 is CASSLQGREQYF. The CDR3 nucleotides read TGCGCCAGCAGCTTACAGGGTCGGGAGCAGTACTTC.

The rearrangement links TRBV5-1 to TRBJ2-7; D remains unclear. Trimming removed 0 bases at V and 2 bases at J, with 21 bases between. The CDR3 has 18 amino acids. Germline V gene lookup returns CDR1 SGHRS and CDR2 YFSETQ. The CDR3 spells CASSLEFMRFLNPYEQYF. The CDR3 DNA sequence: TGCGCCAGCAGCTTGGAGTTTATGAGGTTTTTAAACCCCTACGAGCAGTACTTC.

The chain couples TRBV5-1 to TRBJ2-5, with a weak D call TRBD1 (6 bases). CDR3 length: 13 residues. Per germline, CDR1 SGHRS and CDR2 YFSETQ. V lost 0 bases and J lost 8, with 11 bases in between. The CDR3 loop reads CASSLEQGETQYF. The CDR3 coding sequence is TGCGCCAGCAGCTTGGAACAGGGAGAAACCCAGTACTTC.

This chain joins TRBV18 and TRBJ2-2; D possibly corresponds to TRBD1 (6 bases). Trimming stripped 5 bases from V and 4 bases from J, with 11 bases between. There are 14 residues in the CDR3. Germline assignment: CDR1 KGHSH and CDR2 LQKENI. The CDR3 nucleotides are TGTGCCAGCTCAGCAACAGGGATCACCGGGGAGCTGTTTTTT. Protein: CASSATGITGELFF. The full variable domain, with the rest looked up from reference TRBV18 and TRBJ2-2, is NAGVMQNPRHLVRRRGQEARLRCSPMKGHSHVYWYRQLPEEGLKFMVYLQKENIIDESGMPKERFSAEFPKEGPSILRIQQVVRGDSAAYFCASSATGITGELFFGEGSRLTVL.